This T cell receptor beta chain was captured in a study of T cells in Graves' hyperthyroidism and ophthalmopathy. This CDR3 has 16 amino acids. Germline-derived CDR1 and CDR2 are SGHRS and YFSETQ. RNA transcripts served as the template for amplifying TCR beta CDR3 regions. The HTBI primer set was used in a first-round RT-PCR of the TCR CDR3. TCRdb passed the multiplex PCR reads through MiXCR, listing each CDR3 protein once. This sample has 30,000 to 40,000 distinct CDR3 sequences; roughly 49% occur once, and the top ten carry roughly 6.2%. Patients were excluded because of uncontrolled infection, other autoimmune disease, pregnancy or lactation. Source material for PBMCs was more than 9.5 ml fresh peripheral blood. For this clonotype: An end of the junction differs from the germline gene, which may be a read error.

This sequence originates from a woman between 50 and 59 years old with Graves' hyperthyroidism that later progressed to Graves' ophthalmopathy. Sequencing input: blood. The genes are TRBV5-1 and TRBJ2-7; 12 bases agree with TRBD2. The chain's CDR3 is CASSSGTSGLTYEQYF. DNA for the CDR3: TGTGCCAGCAGCTCCGGGACTAGCGGGCTTACCTACGAGCAGTACTTC.